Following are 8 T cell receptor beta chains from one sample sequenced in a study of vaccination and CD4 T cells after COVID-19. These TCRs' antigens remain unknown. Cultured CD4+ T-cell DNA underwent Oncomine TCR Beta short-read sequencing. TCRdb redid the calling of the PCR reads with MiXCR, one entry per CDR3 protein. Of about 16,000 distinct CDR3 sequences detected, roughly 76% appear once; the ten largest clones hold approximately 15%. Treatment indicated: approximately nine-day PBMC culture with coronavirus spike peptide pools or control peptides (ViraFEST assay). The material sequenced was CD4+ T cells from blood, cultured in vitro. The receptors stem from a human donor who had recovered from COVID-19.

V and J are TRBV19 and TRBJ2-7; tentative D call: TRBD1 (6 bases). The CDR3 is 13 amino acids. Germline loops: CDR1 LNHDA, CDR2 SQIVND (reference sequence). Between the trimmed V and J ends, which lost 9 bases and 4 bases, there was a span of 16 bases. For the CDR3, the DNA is TGTGCCAGGAAAACAGGGTGTAGGTACGAGCAGTACTTC. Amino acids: CARKTGCRYEQYF.

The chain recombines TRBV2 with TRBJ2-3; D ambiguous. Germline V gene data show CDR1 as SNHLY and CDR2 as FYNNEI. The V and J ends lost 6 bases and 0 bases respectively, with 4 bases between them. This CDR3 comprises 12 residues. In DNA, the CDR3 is TGTGCCAGCAGCTACAGCACAGATACGCAGTATTTT. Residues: CASSYSTDTQYF.

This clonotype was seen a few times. CDR3 residues: CASSFSGAYNQPQHF. CDR3 DNA: TGTGCCAGCAGTTTTTCCGGGGCCTACAATCAGCCCCAGCATTTT. The V call is TRBV27, the J call TRBJ1-5, with a weak D call TRBD1 (5 bases). The CDR3 sequence is 15 residues long. V lost 3 bases and J 3 bases, leaving 12 bases between the germline ends. Germline CDR1 and CDR2: MNHEY and SMNVEV (reference sequence).

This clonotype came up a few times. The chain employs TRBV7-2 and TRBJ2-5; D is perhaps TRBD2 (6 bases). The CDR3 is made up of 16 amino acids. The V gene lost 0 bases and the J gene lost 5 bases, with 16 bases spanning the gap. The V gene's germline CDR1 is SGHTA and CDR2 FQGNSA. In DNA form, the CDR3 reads TGTGCCAGCAGCTTAGCGCAAAGTAGCGGTGCGGAGACCCAGTACTTC. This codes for CASSLAQSSGAETQYF.

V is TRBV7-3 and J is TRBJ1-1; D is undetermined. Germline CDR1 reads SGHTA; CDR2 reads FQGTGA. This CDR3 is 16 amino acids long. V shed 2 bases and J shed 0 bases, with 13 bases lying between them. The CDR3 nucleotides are TGTGCCAGCAGCTTAGGACCAAGTCCCATGAACACTGAAGCTTTCTTT. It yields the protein CASSLGPSPMNTEAFF.

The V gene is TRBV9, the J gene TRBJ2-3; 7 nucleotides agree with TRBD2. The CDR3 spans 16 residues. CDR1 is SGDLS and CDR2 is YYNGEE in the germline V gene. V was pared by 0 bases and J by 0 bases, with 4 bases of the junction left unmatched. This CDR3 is CASSVGGSLSTDTQYF. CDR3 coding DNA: TGTGCCAGCAGCGTAGGCGGGAGTTTAAGCACAGATACGCAGTATTTT.

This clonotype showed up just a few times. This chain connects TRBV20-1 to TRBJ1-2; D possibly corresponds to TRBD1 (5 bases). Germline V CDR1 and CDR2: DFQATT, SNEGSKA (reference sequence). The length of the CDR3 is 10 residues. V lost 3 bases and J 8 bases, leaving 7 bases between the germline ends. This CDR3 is CSASGDGYTF. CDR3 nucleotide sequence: TGCAGTGCTAGTGGGGACGGCTACACCTTC.

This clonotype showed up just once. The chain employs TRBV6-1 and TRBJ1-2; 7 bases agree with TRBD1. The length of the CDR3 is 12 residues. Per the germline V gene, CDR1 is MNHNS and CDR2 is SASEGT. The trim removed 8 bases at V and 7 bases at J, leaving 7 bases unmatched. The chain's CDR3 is CASYEHRGGYTF. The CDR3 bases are TGTGCCAGCTACGAGCACAGGGGTGGCTACACCTTC.